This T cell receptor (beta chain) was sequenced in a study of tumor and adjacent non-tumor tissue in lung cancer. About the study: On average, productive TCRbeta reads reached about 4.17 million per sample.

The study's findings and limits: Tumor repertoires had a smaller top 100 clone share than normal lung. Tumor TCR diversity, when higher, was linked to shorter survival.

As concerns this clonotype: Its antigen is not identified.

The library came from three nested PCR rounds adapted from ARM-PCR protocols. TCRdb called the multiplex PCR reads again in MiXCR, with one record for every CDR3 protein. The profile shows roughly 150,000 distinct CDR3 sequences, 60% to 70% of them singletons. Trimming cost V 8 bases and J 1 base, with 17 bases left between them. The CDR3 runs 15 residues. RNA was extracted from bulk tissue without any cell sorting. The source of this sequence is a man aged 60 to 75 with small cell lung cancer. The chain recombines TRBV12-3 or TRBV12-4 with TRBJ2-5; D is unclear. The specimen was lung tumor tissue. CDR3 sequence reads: CASGPPGTAQETQYF. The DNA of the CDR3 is TGTGCCAGCGGTCCTCCGGGCACAGCCCAAGAGACCCAGTACTTC.